The source of this T cell receptor (beta chain) is a study of PD-1 blockade in classical Hodgkin lymphoma. Study-level points and caveats: Lower baseline TCR diversity marked trial partial responders and progressors.

As regards this clone: Its antigen is still unknown.

There was relapse after autologous stem cell transplantation in every patient, and there was variation in brentuximab vedotin exposure. Only in-frame clones appear in the TCRdb table, and some are missing; sequencing was by immunoSEQ multiplex PCR. The sample includes around 60,000 clones, more than 75% seen only once; the top ten take 5% to 6%. The TCR comes from a human donor with classical Hodgkin lymphoma. Material: peripheral blood mononuclear cells (PBMCs), obtained before the second cycle of nivolumab.

This chain's CDR3 is CASSEGRGSKTGELFF. The CDR3 DNA follows: TGTGCCAGCAGTGAAGGAAGGGGGTCAAAGACCGGGGAGCTGTTTTTT. The chain couples TRBV28 to TRBJ2-2; maybe TRBD1 (6 bases). The CDR3 has 16 residues. CDR1 MDHEN and CDR2 SYDVKM come from the germline V gene. The V and J ends lost 5 bases and 5 bases respectively, with 18 bases between them.